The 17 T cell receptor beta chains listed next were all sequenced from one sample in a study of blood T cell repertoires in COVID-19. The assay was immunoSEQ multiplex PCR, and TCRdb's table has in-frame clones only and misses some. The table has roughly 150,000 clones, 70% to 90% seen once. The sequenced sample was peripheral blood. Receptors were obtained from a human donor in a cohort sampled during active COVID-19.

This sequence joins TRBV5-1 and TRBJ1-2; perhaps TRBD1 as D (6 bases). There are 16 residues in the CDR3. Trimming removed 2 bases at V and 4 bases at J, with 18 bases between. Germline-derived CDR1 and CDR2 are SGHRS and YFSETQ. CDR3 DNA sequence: TGCGCCAGCAGCTTCGAAGGACAGCCCTCGCTCTATGGCTACACCTTC. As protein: CASSFEGQPSLYGYTF.

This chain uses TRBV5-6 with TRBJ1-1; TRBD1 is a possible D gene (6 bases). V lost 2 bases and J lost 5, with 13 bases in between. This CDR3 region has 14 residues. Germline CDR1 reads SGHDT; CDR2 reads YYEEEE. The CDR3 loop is CASSFGRGGTEAFF. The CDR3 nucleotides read TGTGCCAGCAGCTTCGGCAGGGGAGGGACTGAAGCTTTCTTT. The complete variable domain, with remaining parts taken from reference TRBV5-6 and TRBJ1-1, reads DAGVTQSPTHLIKTRGQQVTLRCSPKSGHDTVSWYQQALGQGPQFIFQYYEEEERQRGNFPDRFSGHQFPNYSSELNVNALLLGDSALYLCASSFGRGGTEAFFGQGTRLTVV.

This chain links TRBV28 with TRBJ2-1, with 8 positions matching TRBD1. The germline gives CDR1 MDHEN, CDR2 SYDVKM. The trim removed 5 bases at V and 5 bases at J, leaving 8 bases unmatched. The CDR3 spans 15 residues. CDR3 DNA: TGTGCCAGCAGTGCTTGGGGACAGGCTAACAATGAGCAGTTCTTC. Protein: CASSAWGQANNEQFF.

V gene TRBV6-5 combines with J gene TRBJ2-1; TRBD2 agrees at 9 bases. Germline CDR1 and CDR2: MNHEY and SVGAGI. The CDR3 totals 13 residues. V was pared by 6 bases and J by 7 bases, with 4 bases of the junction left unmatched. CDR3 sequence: CASRGLAGNEQFF. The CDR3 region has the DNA TGTGCCAGCAGGGGACTAGCTGGGAATGAGCAGTTCTTC.

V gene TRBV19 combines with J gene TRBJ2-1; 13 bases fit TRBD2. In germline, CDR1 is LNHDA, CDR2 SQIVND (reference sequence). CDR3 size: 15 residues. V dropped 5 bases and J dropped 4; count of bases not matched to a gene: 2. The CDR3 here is CASSPTSGRYNEQFF. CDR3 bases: TGTGCCAGTAGTCCGACTAGCGGGAGGTACAATGAGCAGTTCTTC.

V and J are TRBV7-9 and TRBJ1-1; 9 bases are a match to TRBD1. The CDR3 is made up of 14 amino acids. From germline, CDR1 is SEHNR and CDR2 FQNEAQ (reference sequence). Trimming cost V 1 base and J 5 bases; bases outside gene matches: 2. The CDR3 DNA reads TGTGCCAGCAGCTTAGTGGACAGGGGTACTGAAGCTTTCTTT. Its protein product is CASSLVDRGTEAFF.

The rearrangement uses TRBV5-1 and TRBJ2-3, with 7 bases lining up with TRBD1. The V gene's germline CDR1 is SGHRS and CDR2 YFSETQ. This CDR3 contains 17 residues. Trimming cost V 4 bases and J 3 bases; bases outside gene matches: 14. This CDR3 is CASSTRPDRERTDTQYF. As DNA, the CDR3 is TGCGCCAGCAGCACACGCCCAGACAGGGAGAGGACAGATACGCAGTATTTT.

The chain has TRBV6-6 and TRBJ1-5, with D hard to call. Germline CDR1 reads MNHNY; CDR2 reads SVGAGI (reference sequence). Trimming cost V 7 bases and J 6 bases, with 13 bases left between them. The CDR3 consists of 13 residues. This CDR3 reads CASTAPGGQPQHF. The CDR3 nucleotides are TGTGCCAGCACCGCTCCGGGAGGTCAGCCCCAGCATTTT.

The CDR3 DNA reads TGTGCCAGCAGTTTAACTAGAACCGGGGAGCTGTTTTTT. Translation: CASSLTRTGELFF. This sequence joins TRBV28 and TRBJ2-2; D perhaps matches TRBD2 (5 bases). The CDR3 totals 13 residues. Germline CDR1 is MDHEN and CDR2 is SYDVKM. Trimming left V 2 bases short and J 5 bases short, with 6 bases between.

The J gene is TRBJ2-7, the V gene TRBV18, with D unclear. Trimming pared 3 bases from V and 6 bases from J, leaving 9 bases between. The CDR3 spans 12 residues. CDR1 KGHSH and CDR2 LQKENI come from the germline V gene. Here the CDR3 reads CASSPVTGEQYF. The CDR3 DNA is TGTGCCAGCTCACCCGTGACGGGCGAGCAGTACTTC.

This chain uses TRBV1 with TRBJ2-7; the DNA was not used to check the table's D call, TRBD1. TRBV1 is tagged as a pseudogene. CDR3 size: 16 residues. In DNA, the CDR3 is TGCACCAGCAGCCAAGATGGCGACAGGGGGACCTACGAGCAGTACTTC. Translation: CTSSQDGDRGTYEQYF.

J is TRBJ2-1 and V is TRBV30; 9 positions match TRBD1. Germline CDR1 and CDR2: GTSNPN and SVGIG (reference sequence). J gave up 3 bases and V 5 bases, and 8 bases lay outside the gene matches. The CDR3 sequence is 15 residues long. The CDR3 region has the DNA TGTGCCTGGTGCACCGGGACAGGGTACTACAATGAGCAGTTCTTC. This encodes CAWCTGTGYYNEQFF.

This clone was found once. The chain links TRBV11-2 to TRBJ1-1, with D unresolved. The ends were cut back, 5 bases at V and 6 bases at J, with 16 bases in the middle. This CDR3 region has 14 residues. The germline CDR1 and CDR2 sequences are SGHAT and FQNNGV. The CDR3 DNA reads TGTGCCAGCAGCCGAATTGGAGGAAGGGCTGAAGCTTTCTTT. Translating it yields CASSRIGGRAEAFF.

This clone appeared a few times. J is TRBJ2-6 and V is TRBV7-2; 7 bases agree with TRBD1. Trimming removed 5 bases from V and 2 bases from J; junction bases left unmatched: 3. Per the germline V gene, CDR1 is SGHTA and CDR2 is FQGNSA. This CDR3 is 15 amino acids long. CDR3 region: CASSRQGTGANVLTF. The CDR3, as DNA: TGTGCCAGCAGCAGACAGGGTACTGGGGCCAACGTCCTGACTTTC.

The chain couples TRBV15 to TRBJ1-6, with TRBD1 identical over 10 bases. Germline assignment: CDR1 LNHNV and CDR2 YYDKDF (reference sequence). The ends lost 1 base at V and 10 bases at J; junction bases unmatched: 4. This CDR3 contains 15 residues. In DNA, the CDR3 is TGTGCCACCAGCAGAGGGGGGACAGGGGAGTCACCCCTCCACTTT. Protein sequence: CATSRGGTGESPLHF.

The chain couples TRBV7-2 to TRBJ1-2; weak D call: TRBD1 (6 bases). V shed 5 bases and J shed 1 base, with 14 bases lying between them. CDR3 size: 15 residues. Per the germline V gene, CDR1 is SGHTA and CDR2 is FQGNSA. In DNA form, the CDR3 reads TGTGCCAGCAGCACCCCGGGACAAAGTAACTATGGCTACACCTTC. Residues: CASSTPGQSNYGYTF.

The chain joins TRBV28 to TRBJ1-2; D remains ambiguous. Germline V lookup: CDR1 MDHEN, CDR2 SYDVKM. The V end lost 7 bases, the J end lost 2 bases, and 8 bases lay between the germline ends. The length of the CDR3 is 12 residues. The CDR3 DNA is TGTGCCAGCACAGGCGAAAACTATGGCTACACCTTC. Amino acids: CASTGENYGYTF.